The source of this T cell receptor beta chain is a study of CD8 T cells in Susac syndrome. V lost 9 bases, J lost 0 bases, and 13 bases lay in between. CDR1 KGHDR and CDR2 SFDVKD come from the germline V gene. The CDR3 sequence is 14 residues long. Random hexamers were used to reverse transcribe roughly 0.45 to 1 ug of RNA. Multiplex immunoSEQ PCR targeted 54 Vbeta and 13 Jbeta TCR beta segments. TCRdb fed the immunoSEQ multiplex PCR reads into MiXCR, producing one record per CDR3 protein. The sample has around 140,000 distinct CDR3 sequences, roughly 95% seen once. Included as multiple sclerosis controls were treatment-naive patients who had stable or active relapsing-remitting disease. The TEMRA cells underwent FACS enrichment, while the CD8+ and CD4+ T cells underwent negative isolation.

Sequencing used CD4+ T cells from PBMCs. The chain couples TRBV24-1 to TRBJ1-1, with D maybe TRBD1 (5 bases). The receptor was isolated from a human donor with multiple sclerosis. CDR3 DNA: TGTGCCACCTCTAGGGGAGGGCTGAACACTGAAGCTTTCTTT. It encodes CATSRGGLNTEAFF.